A selection of T cell receptor beta chains follows, all from one sample in a study of blood T cell repertoires in COVID-19. Assay: immunoSEQ multiplex PCR; the TCRdb copy retains only in-frame clones and omits some. The data show a few hundred thousand clones, 85% seen once. Sequenced sample: PBMCs or T cells enriched from blood (not recorded which). The origin of the receptors is a man aged 35-49 years who had recovered from COVID-19. Both conserved end residues are part of each CDR3. Each record gives: CDR3 DNA, CDR3 protein, V gene, J gene, clone size, D gene. The D gene is left open where the match is weak. Clone size appears in some rows only: once, few, many, or a class for an expanded clone.

TGTGCCAGCAGCTTAGTTGAGGGGGACTATGGCTACACCTTC	CASSLVEGDYGYTF	TRBV7-2	TRBJ1-2	NA	NA
TGTGCCAGCAGCTTAACAATAAGCACAGATACGCAGTATTTT	CASSLTISTDTQYF	TRBV7-6	TRBJ2-3	NA	NA
TGTGCCAGCAGCTTAGCGAGGGGGGGGAACACTGAAGCTTTCTTT	CASSLARGGNTEAFF	TRBV7-2	TRBJ1-1	NA	NA
TGTGCCAGCAGCCCCGAACTAGCGGGAGGGCTCACCGGGGAGCTGTTTTTT	CASSPELAGGLTGELFF	TRBV7-3	TRBJ2-2	few	TRBD2
TGCGCCAGCACCCTTGACCGGGGAGATAATTCACCCCTCCACTTT	CASTLDRGDNSPLHF	TRBV5-1	TRBJ1-6	NA	NA
TGCACCAGCAGCCAAGACCCGGGACACCTGGATGGCTACACCTTC	CTSSQDPGHLDGYTF	TRBV1	TRBJ1-2	few	NA
TGCGCCAGCAGTGCAGCCGGGGACAGGCCTTACTATGGCTACACCTTC	CASSAAGDRPYYGYTF	TRBV10-1	TRBJ1-2	NA	TRBD1
TGTGCCAGCACCCTAGCCCTGTTGGGTGGGCTGTTTTTT	CASTLALLGGLFF	TRBV2	TRBJ1-4	few	NA
TGTGCCAGCAGCCCCGTCGACCAAGAGACCCAGTACTTC	CASSPVDQETQYF	TRBV5-5	TRBJ2-5	NA	NA
TGTGCCAGCAGTGAAGCAGCACTAGCGGGAGGGTACCAAGAGACCCAGTACTTC	CASSEAALAGGYQETQYF	TRBV2	TRBJ2-5	NA	TRBD2
TGCAGTGCTAGTGTAATGGGCATCCCAGAGACCCAGTACTTC	CSASVMGIPETQYF	TRBV20-1	TRBJ2-5	NA	NA
TGCGCCAGCAGCCAAGAACCGGCCTACGAGCAGTACTTC	CASSQEPAYEQYF	TRBV4-1	TRBJ2-7	NA	NA
TGTGCCAGCAGCCATAGCGGGAGGGACTACGAGCAGTACTTC	CASSHSGRDYEQYF	TRBV3-1/TRBV3-2	TRBJ2-7	few	TRBD2
TGTGCCAGCGGCCAAACAGGGGCTGGCACTGAAGCTTTCTTT	CASGQTGAGTEAFF	TRBV6-2/TRBV6-3	TRBJ1-1	NA	TRBD1
TGTGCCAGCAGTCCCTTCCTAGGAAGCCGATCTTACTATGGCTACACCTTC	CASSPFLGSRSYYGYTF	TRBV28	TRBJ1-2	NA	NA
TGTGCCAGCAGTTTATCGAAAAGGGGGTCCGGGGAGCTGTTTTTT	CASSLSKRGSGELFF	TRBV28	TRBJ2-2	NA	NA
TGTGCCAGCAGCTTGGCCCTCTCCTACGAGCAGTACTTC	CASSLALSYEQYF	TRBV5-6	TRBJ2-7	NA	NA
TGTGCCACCAGTGACCCCGGACAGGGGAGGACTGAAGCTTTCTTT	CATSDPGQGRTEAFF	TRBV24-1	TRBJ1-1	NA	TRBD1
TGTGCCAGCAGCGAGGGGCAGGGGCTCAACACCGGGGAGCTGTTTTTT	CASSEGQGLNTGELFF	TRBV9	TRBJ2-2	NA	NA
TGTGCCAGCAGCTTTAGGGGGCGGATAGGGTATGGCTACACCTTC	CASSFRGRIGYGYTF	TRBV12-1	TRBJ1-2	NA	NA
TGTGCCAGCAGCTTTCAGGGGAGAACTGGAAACACCATATATTTT	CASSFQGRTGNTIYF	TRBV5-4	TRBJ1-3	NA	NA
TGTGCCAGCTCACAGAGGACAGGGGGCAACGACCAGCCCCAGCATTTT	CASSQRTGGNDQPQHF	TRBV18	TRBJ1-5	NA	TRBD1
TGTGCCAGCAGCTTGGGGGCGGGGCGCAACACCGGGGAGCTGTTTTTT	CASSLGAGRNTGELFF	TRBV5-7	TRBJ2-2	NA	NA